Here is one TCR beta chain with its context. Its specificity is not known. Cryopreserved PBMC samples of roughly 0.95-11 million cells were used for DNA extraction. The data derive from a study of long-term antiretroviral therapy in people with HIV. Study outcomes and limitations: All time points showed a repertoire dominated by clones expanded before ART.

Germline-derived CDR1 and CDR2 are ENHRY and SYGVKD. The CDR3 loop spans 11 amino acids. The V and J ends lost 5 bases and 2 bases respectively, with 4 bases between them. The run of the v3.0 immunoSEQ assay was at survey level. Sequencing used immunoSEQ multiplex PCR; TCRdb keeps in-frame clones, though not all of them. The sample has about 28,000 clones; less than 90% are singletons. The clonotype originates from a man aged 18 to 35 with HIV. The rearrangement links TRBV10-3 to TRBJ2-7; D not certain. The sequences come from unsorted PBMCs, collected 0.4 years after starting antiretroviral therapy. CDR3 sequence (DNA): TGTGCCATCAGTCCGGCCTACGAGCAGTACTTC. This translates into CAISPAYEQYF.